This T cell receptor beta chain emerged from a study of T cells in Graves' hyperthyroidism and ophthalmopathy. The germline V gene encodes CDR1 MDHEN and CDR2 SYDVKM. The CDR3 has 15 residues. V lost 2 bases and J lost 0, with 10 bases in between. TCR beta CDR3 region amplification was performed from RNA transcripts. RT-PCR in the first round (using the HTBI primer set) targeted the TCR CDR3. TCRdb re-called the multiplex PCR reads with MiXCR, one entry per CDR3 protein. This sample carries about 640,000 distinct CDR3 sequences, about a fifth of them seen once, and the ten largest clones take 34%. Duration under 3 months, a NOSPECS grade of at least 4, and a Clinical Activity Score of at least 3 characterized the ophthalmopathy patients. This clonotype occurred a few times.

The chain recombines TRBV28 with TRBJ1-1, with D hard to call. Material for sequencing was blood. The source is a man aged 30 to 39 with Graves' ophthalmopathy. This chain's CDR3 is CASSLPRTVNTEAFF. DNA of the CDR3: TGTGCCAGCAGTTTACCCCGGACCGTGAACACTGAAGCTTTCTTT. Together with reference TRBV28 and TRBJ1-1, the CDR3 gives the full variable domain: DVKVTQSSRYLVKRTGEKVFLECVQDMDHENMFWYRQDPGLGLRLIYFSYDVKMKEKGDIPEGYSVSREKKERFSLILESASTNQTSMYLCASSLPRTVNTEAFFGQGTRLTVV.